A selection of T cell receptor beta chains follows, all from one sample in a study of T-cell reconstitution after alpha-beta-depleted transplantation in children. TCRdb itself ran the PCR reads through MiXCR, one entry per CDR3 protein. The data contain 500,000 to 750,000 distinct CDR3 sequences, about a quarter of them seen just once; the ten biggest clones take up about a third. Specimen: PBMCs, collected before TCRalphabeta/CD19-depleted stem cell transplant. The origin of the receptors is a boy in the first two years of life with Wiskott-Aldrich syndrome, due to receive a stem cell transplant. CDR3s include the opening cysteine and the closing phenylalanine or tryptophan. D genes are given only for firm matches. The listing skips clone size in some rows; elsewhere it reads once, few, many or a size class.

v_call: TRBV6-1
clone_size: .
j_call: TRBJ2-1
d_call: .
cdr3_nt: TGTGCCAGCAGTGAAACGGAGCACATGAGCTCCTACAATGAGCAGTTCTTC
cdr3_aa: CASSETEHMSSYNEQFF

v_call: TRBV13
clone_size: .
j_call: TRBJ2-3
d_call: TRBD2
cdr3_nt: TGTGCCAGCAGCCGTAGCGGGAGAACAGATACGCAGTATTTT
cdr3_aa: CASSRSGRTDTQYF

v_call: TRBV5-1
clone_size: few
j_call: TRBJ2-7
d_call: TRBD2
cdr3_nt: TGCGCCAGCAAACCTGGGTTAGCGGGAGCCGAGCAGTACTTC
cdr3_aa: CASKPGLAGAEQYF

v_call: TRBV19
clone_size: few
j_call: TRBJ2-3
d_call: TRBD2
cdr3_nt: TGTGCCAGTAGTTCCTCCCGACTAGCGGGAAGGACAGATACGCAGTATTTT
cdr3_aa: CASSSSRLAGRTDTQYF

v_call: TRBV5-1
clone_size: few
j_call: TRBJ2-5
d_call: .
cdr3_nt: TGCGCCAGCAGCAGTGCCGGGACAAGCCAAGAGACCCAGTACTTC
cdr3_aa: CASSSAGTSQETQYF

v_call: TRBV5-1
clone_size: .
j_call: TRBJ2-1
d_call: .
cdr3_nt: TGCGCCAGCAGCTTGGACGAGGGTGAGCAGTTCTTC
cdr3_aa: CASSLDEGEQFF

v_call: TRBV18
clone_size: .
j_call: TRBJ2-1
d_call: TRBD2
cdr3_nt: TGTGCCAGCTCACCACTAGCGGGAGGGCCGAGAAATGAGCAGTTCTTC
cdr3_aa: CASSPLAGGPRNEQFF

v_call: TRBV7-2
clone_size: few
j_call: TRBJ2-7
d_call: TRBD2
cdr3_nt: TGTGCCAGCAGAACCACGTCAAGTCGGCGGGGGGGGTTCTACGAGCAGTACTTC
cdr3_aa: CASRTTSSRRGGFYEQYF

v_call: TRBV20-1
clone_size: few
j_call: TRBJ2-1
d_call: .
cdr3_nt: TGCAGCGCTAATCACAGGGTCTACAATGAGCAGTTCTTC
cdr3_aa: CSANHRVYNEQFF

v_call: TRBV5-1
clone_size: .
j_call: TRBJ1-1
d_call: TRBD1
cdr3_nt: TGCGCCAGCAGCCCTTGGGACAGTTCCATGCCGGGCACTGAAGCTTTCTTT
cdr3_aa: CASSPWDSSMPGTEAFF

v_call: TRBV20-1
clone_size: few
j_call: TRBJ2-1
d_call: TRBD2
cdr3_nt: TGCAGTGCTTCCGGGACTAGCGGGAGGGTCCACAATGAGCAGTTCTTC
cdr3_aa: CSASGTSGRVHNEQFF

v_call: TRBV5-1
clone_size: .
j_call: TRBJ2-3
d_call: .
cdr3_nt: TGCGCCAGCAGCCAGCCTGGAAACACAGATACGCAGTATTTT
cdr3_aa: CASSQPGNTDTQYF

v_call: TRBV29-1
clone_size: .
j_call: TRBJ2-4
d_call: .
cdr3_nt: TGCAGCGTTAACTTGCCCAGGGACGCCAAAAACATTCAGTACTTC
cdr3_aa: CSVNLPRDAKNIQYF

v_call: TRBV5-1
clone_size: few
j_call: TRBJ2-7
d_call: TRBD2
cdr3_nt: TGCGCCAGCAGCTTTCAAAGCGGGGGGGAGATCGGGAGCTACGAGCAGTACTTC
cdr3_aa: CASSFQSGGEIGSYEQYF

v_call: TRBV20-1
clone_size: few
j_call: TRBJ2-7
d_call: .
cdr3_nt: TGCAGTGCTAGGGCAGTACCCTACGAGCAGTACTTC
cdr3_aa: CSARAVPYEQYF

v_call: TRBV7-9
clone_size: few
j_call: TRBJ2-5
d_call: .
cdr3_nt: TGTGCCAGCAGCTTAGAAGGGCAGCCCAGGACGGAGACCCAGTACTTC
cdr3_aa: CASSLEGQPRTETQYF

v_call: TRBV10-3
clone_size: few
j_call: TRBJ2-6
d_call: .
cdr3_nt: TGTGCCATCAGTAGACAGGTCCTCTCTGGGGCCAACGTCCTGACTTTC
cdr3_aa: CAISRQVLSGANVLTF

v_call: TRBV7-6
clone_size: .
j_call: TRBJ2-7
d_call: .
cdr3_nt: TGTGCCAGCAGCCCCGGCGGGACGGGCTCCTACGAGCAGTACTTC
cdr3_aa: CASSPGGTGSYEQYF

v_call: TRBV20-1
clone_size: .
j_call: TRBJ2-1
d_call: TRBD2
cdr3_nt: TGCAGTGCTAGAGTGGGACTAGCGGGAGTTCGCTCCTACAATGAGCAGTTCTTC
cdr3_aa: CSARVGLAGVRSYNEQFF

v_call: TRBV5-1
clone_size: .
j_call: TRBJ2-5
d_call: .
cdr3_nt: TGCGCCAGCAGCCCCCTAGCGTTCCAGGGGGAGACCCAGTACTTC
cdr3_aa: CASSPLAFQGETQYF

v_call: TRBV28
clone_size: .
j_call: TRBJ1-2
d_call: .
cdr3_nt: TGTGCCAGCAGTTCTCTGGGGGCTGACTATGGCTACACCTTC
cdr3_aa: CASSSLGADYGYTF

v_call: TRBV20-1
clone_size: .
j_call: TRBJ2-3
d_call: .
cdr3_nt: TGCAGTGCTGAGAGGGGACGGAACACAGATACGCAGTATTTT
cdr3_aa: CSAERGRNTDTQYF

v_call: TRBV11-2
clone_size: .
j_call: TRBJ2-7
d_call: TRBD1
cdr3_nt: TGTGCCAGCAGCTTGGGGACAGTTTCTTTCGAGCAGTACTTC
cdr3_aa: CASSLGTVSFEQYF

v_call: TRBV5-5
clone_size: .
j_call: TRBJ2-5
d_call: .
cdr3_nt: TGTGCCAGCAGCTCACGATTCTTAGCGGACTATCCAGAGACCCAGTACTTC
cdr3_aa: CASSSRFLADYPETQYF

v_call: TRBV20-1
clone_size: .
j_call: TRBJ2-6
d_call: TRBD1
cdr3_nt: TGCAGTGCTACTCGACAGGGAACCGGGGCCAACGGCCTGACTTTC
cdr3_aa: CSATRQGTGANGLTF

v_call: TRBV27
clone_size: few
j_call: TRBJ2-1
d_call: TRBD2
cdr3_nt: TGTGCCAGCAGTATTCGCGGGAGAAACAATGAGCAGTTCTTC
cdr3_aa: CASSIRGRNNEQFF

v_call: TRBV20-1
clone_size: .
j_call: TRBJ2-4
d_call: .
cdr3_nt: TGCAGTGCTACCTCTGGGGGTTTAAACATTCAGTACTTC
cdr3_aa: CSATSGGLNIQYF

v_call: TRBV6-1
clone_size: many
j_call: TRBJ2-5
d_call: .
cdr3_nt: TGTGCCAGCAGTCGGTGGGAACTAGAGACCCAGTACTTC
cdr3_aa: CASSRWELETQYF

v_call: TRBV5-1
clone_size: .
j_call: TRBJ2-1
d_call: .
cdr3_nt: TGCGCCAGCAGCGTTGAGGACCGGAGGGCCAATGAGCAGTTCTTC
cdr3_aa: CASSVEDRRANEQFF

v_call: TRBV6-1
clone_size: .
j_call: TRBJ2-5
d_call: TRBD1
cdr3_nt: TGTGCCAGCAGAAGGGACAGGGGGGGTAGCGGGAGTACGGAGACCCAGTACTTC
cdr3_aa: CASRRDRGGSGSTETQYF

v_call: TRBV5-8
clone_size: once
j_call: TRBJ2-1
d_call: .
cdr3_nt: TGTGCCAGCAGCCACCAGGGTACCTACAATGAGCAGTTCTTC
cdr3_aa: CASSHQGTYNEQFF

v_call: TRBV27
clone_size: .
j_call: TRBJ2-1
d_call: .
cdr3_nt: TGTGCCAGCAGTTTCAGAAGGGGAGGTGAGCAGTTCTTC
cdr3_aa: CASSFRRGGEQFF

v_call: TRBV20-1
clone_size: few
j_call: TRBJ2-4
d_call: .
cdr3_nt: TGCAGTGCAGGCGGCGGGACCTCTAATAGCATTCAGTACTTC
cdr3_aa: CSAGGGTSNSIQYF

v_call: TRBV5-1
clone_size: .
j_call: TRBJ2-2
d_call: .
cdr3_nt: TGCGCCAGCAGCTTAGGTCCCCCGCGGACCGGGGAGCTGTTTTTT
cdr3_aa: CASSLGPPRTGELFF

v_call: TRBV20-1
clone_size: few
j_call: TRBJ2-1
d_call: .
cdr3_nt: TGCAGTGCTACCGTGGGGTCCTACAATGAGCAGTTCTTC
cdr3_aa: CSATVGSYNEQFF

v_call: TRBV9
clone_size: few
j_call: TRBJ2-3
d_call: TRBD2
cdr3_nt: TGTGCCAGCAGCGTAGTGGCGGGAGGGCCAACAGATACGCAGTATTTT
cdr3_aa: CASSVVAGGPTDTQYF

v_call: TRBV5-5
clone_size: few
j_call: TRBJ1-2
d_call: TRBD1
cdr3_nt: TGTGCCAGCAGGCATACCGGGACAGGGTTTTACTATGGCTACACCTTC
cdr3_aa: CASRHTGTGFYYGYTF

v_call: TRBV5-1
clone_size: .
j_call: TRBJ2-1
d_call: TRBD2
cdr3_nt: TGCGCCAGCAGCACAGCGGGAGGGCCCTATGAGCAGTTCTTC
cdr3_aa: CASSTAGGPYEQFF

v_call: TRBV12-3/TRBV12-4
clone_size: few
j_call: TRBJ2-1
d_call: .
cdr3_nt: TGTGCCAGCAGTACAAGGTCTATTAATGAGCAGTTCTTC
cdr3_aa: CASSTRSINEQFF

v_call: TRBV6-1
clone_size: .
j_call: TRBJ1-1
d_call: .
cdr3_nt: TGTGCCAGCAGCCCGGGCCCCACTGAAGCTTTCTTT
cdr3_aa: CASSPGPTEAFF

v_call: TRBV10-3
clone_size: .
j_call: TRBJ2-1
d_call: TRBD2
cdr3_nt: TGTGCCATCCAGTCGAGGGAGGGCCTGTACAATGAGCAGTTCTTC
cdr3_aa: CAIQSREGLYNEQFF

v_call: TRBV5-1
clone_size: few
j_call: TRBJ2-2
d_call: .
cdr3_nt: TGCGCCAGCAGCCTCCTGCCCGGGGGGCTTAACACCGGGGAGCTGTTTTTT
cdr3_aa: CASSLLPGGLNTGELFF

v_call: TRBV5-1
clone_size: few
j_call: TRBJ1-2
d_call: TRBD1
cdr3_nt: TGCGCCAGCAGCCCCGGACAGGGGACCCACTATGGCTACACCTTC
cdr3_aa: CASSPGQGTHYGYTF

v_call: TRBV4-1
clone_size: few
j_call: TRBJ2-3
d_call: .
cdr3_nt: TGCGCCAGCAGCCAGGTTATAGCAGATACGCAGTATTTT
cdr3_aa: CASSQVIADTQYF